Below are 27 T cell receptor beta chains sequenced from a single sample in a study of T-cell reconstitution after alpha-beta-depleted transplantation in children (dated by TCRdb to the mid-2010s). What this sample's treatment or condition label stands for: allogeneic hematopoietic cell transplantation with graft depleted of TCRalphabeta T cells and CD19 B cells. Receptor amplification or capture employed PCR. The sequencer was an Illumina HiSeq 2500. To normalize quantification of the TCRbeta repertoire, the TCR libraries were built with molecular barcoding that relied on unique molecular identifiers. The raw public data were reprocessed by TCRdb itself: fastp quality trimming at Q25, MiXCR clonotype calling, in-frame beta chains only. One record per CDR3 amino acid sequence lists the most common genes and DNA. This sample comprises 200,000 to 250,000 distinct CDR3 sequences, roughly 26% of them detected only once. Together, the top ten hold roughly 2.7% of the sample.

The source was PBMCs, collected before TCRalphabeta/CD19-depleted stem cell transplant. The receptors originated from a girl aged 2 to 9 with Fanconi anemia, due to receive a stem cell transplant.

This clonotype came up many times. CDR3 bases: TGTGCCACCAGCAGCGAACTAGCGGGGGGGGACATTCAGTACTTC. Translation gives CATSSELAGGDIQYF. The rearrangement links TRBV15 to TRBJ2-4; 13 positions agree with TRBD2. The CDR3 runs 15 residues. CDR1 and CDR2 (germline): LNHNV, YYDKDF (reference sequence). V shed 3 bases, J shed 8 bases, and the junction held 4 bases outside the gene matches.

This clonotype was seen only a few times. The chain uses TRBV24-1 and TRBJ2-3, with 8 bases lining up with TRBD2. The germline V gene encodes CDR1 KGHDR and CDR2 SFDVKD. CDR3 length: 20 residues. Trimming cost V 3 bases and J 2 bases; bases outside gene matches: 18. CDR3 sequence: CATSDPDPNSGMMNTDTQYF. The CDR3 DNA is TGTGCCACCAGTGATCCCGACCCCAATAGCGGGATGATGAACACAGATACGCAGTATTTT.

This clonotype was detected only a few times. The V gene is TRBV29-1, the J gene TRBJ2-6; D is unresolved. The CDR3 consists of 13 residues. Germline loops: CDR1 SQVTM, CDR2 ANQGSEA. Deletions cut 7 bases from V and 4 bases from J, with 11 bases between. CDR3 residues: CSAKGDGANVLTF. CDR3 bases: TGCAGCGCAAAGGGTGACGGGGCCAACGTCCTGACTTTC.

In its sample, this clonotype was seen many times. V usage is TRBV10-3 and J usage is TRBJ2-1, with 7 bases aligning to TRBD1. The J segment lost 2 bases and the V segment lost 10 bases, leaving 14 bases of the junction unmatched. Germline V gene lookup returns CDR1 ENHRY and CDR2 SYGVKD. The CDR3 runs 16 residues. CDR3 amino acids: CATQGVSSRTYNEQFF. The CDR3 DNA is TGTGCCACCCAGGGGGTTTCTAGTCGGACCTACAATGAGCAGTTCTTC.

J is TRBJ2-1 and V is TRBV7-6; tentatively, D is TRBD1 (6 bases). The CDR3 loop spans 13 amino acids. V was cut by 1 base and J by 12 bases, with 13 bases left in between. Germline-derived CDR1 and CDR2 are SGHVS and FNYEAQ. CDR3: CASSLVGQIPQFF. As DNA, the CDR3 is TGTGCCAGCAGCTTAGTAGGACAGATCCCGCAGTTCTTC.

There are many counts of this clonotype. The rearrangement uses TRBV7-2 and TRBJ2-1, with 9 positions matching TRBD2. The CDR3 is made up of 16 amino acids. Germline values: CDR1 SGHTA, CDR2 FQGNSA. J lost 4 bases, V lost 2 bases, and 6 bases had no gene match. CDR3: CASSLRLAGSYNEQFF. The CDR3 DNA is TGTGCCAGCAGCTTACGTCTAGCGGGGAGTTACAATGAGCAGTTCTTC.

The CDR3 is CSAAGTSGSHSYEQYF. The CDR3 nucleotides are TGCAGTGCTGCCGGGACTAGCGGGAGTCACTCCTACGAGCAGTACTTC. This chain connects TRBV20-1 to TRBJ2-7, with TRBD2 identical over 14 bases. Germline-derived CDR1 and CDR2 are DFQATT and SNEGSKA (reference sequence). After removal of 5 bases from V and 0 bases from J, the junction contained 6 bases not matched to a gene. This CDR3 has 16 residues.

This clonotype turned up a few times. This chain connects TRBV5-1 to TRBJ2-1, with D tentatively TRBD2 (6 bases). V shed 0 bases and J shed 8 bases, with 18 bases lying between them. This CDR3 region has 16 residues. Germline CDR1 and CDR2: SGHRS and YFSETQ. The CDR3 reads CASSLDLAFSGDEQFF. CDR3 nucleotide sequence: TGCGCCAGCAGCTTGGATCTAGCGTTTAGCGGTGATGAGCAGTTCTTC.

This clonotype was found a few times. The chain couples TRBV29-1 to TRBJ2-7, with D hard to call. Germline V gene sequence: CDR1 SQVTM, CDR2 ANQGSEA. V was clipped by 7 bases and J by 2 bases, with 24 bases between them. This CDR3 has 16 amino acids. As DNA, the CDR3 is TGCAGCGGAATAGGTGCGGATAGGTACGGTACCTACGAGCAGTACTTC. Translated: CSGIGADRYGTYEQYF.

V is TRBV20-1 and J is TRBJ2-3, with TRBD1 identical over 10 bases. J was trimmed by 4 bases and V by 5 bases; bases with no gene match: 18. The CDR3 runs to 18 residues. CDR1 is DFQATT and CDR2 is SNEGSKA in the germline V gene (reference sequence). Written as DNA, the CDR3 is TGCAGTGCTGCTAGTCCCCTTGGGGACAGGGGAGGTGCAGATACGCAGTATTTT. Its translation is CSAASPLGDRGGADTQYF.

This clonotype was counted ten times or more. CDR3 sequence (DNA): TGCAGCGTTGACGCGGGGCCGTCCAATGAGCAGTTCTTC. Translated: CSVDAGPSNEQFF. This chain uses TRBV29-1 with TRBJ2-1, with a possible D match to TRBD2 (6 bases). CDR1 SQVTM and CDR2 ANQGSEA come from the germline V gene. Trimming cost V 3 bases and J 6 bases, with 12 bases left between them. This CDR3 is built from 13 residues.

This sequence joins TRBV20-1 and TRBJ1-5; D perhaps matches TRBD1 (5 bases). The germline V gene encodes CDR1 DFQATT and CDR2 SNEGSKA (reference sequence). V was pared by 4 bases and J by 0 bases, with 13 bases between. This CDR3 contains 15 residues. The CDR3 protein is CSAIDPGYSNQPQHF. CDR3 DNA sequence: TGCAGTGCTATAGATCCAGGGTATAGCAATCAGCCCCAGCATTTT.

In this sample, this clonotype turned up a few times. The chain links TRBV6-8 to TRBJ2-7, with 8 bases matching TRBD2. Per germline, CDR1 MNHGY and CDR2 SAAAGT. The CDR3 is made up of 14 amino acids. Trimming took 8 bases from V and 3 from J; bases not matched to a gene: 9. CDR3 nucleotide sequence: TGTGCCAGCCATCCAGGGACTAGAAACTACGAGCAGTACTTC. This encodes CASHPGTRNYEQYF.

V and J are TRBV28 and TRBJ1-2; D unresolved. This CDR3 has 11 residues. The germline V gene encodes CDR1 MDHEN and CDR2 SYDVKM. Trimming removed 3 bases from V and 2 bases from J, with 1 base in between. CDR3 sequence reads: CASSLNYGYTF. CDR3 DNA: TGTGCCAGCAGTTTGAACTATGGCTACACCTTC.

At least ten counts were recorded for this clonotype. V usage is TRBV12-3 or TRBV12-4 and J usage is TRBJ2-7, with unresolved D. V shed 8 bases and J shed 3 bases, with 11 bases lying between them. The CDR3 sequence is 12 residues long. CDR3 sequence (DNA): TGTGCCAGCGGGCACTCAGGCTACGAGCAGTACTTC. This translates into CASGHSGYEQYF.

This clonotype has ten or more counts. This chain's CDR3 is CSAEDSRPAGDYVDEQFF. The DNA of the CDR3 is TGCAGTGCCGAAGATAGTAGACCAGCGGGAGATTACGTGGATGAGCAGTTCTTC. V and J are TRBV20-1 and TRBJ2-1; 8 nucleotides agree with TRBD2. Looked up from germline, CDR1 is DFQATT and CDR2 is SNEGSKA (reference sequence). Trimming took 6 bases from V and 8 from J; bases not matched to a gene: 24. The CDR3 loop spans 18 amino acids.

This clonotype came up many times. The chain combines TRBV3-1 with TRBJ2-5, with 11 bases identical to TRBD1. V gave up 3 bases and J gave up 1 base; unmatched junction bases: 13. Germline lookup yields CDR1 LGHDT and CDR2 YNNKEL (reference sequence). This CDR3 has 19 residues. The CDR3 sequence is CASSHTPGQGVSVQETQYF. CDR3 DNA sequence: TGTGCCAGCAGCCATACACCGGGACAGGGGGTTTCTGTCCAAGAGACCCAGTACTTC.

This clonotype appeared a few times. The gene calls are TRBV7-2 and TRBJ2-7; the match to TRBD1 covers 10 bases. Per the germline V gene, CDR1 is SGHTA and CDR2 is FQGNSA. The CDR3 is made up of 16 amino acids. J gave up 8 bases and V 1 base, and 11 bases lay outside the gene matches. CDR3 amino acids: CASSLGRPGQGTKQYF. DNA of the CDR3: TGTGCCAGCAGCTTAGGTCGACCGGGACAGGGGACGAAGCAGTACTTC.

The V gene is TRBV4-2, the J gene TRBJ2-7; 8 bases are shared with TRBD1. CDR1 LGHNA and CDR2 YNFKEQ come from the germline V gene. The V segment lost 4 bases and the J segment 4 bases; nucleotides outside the gene matches: 12. CDR3 length equals 16 residues. The CDR3 here is CASSRDMDRASYEQYF. DNA of the CDR3: TGTGCCAGCAGCCGGGATATGGACAGGGCTTCATACGAGCAGTACTTC.

The table lists this clonotype with many counts. The rearrangement links TRBV27 to TRBJ1-1; D is unclear. CDR1 is MNHEY and CDR2 is SMNVEV in the germline V gene (reference sequence). With 8 bases removed from V and 0 bases from J, the gap between germline ends came to 13 bases. The CDR3 is made up of 14 amino acids. DNA for the CDR3: TGTGCCAGCGTTGGCGGCTTCATGAACACTGAAGCTTTCTTT. This sequence encodes CASVGGFMNTEAFF.

The chain carries TRBV20-1 and TRBJ2-7, with 10 bases matching TRBD2. The germline CDR1 and CDR2 sequences are DFQATT and SNEGSKA (reference sequence). V shed 3 bases and J 2 bases; nucleotides not matched to a gene: 7. The CDR3 covers 15 residues. The CDR3 spells CSASSLSGRTYEQYF. Written as DNA, the CDR3 is TGCAGTGCTAGTAGTCTTAGCGGGAGGACCTACGAGCAGTACTTC.

The sample holds a few counts of this clonotype. This chain links TRBV20-1 with TRBJ2-3, with 7 bases identical to TRBD1. CDR3 size: 15 residues. J gave up 2 bases and V 0 bases, and 5 bases lay outside the gene matches. Germline CDR1 reads DFQATT; CDR2 reads SNEGSKA (reference sequence). CDR3 sequence: CSARDQGVATDTQYF. DNA of the CDR3: TGCAGTGCTAGAGATCAGGGGGTGGCCACAGATACGCAGTATTTT.

The chain joins TRBV20-1 to TRBJ2-5; D is possibly TRBD1 (5 bases). V dropped 3 bases and J dropped 5 bases, with 13 bases sitting between them. Germline CDR1 and CDR2: DFQATT and SNEGSKA (reference sequence). There are 13 residues in the CDR3. The CDR3 coding sequence is TGCAGTGCTAGCGGGCAGGGTGGGGAGACCCAGTACTTC. It specifies CSASGQGGETQYF.

This clonotype was detected ten times or more. This rearrangement joins TRBV29-1 to TRBJ1-1; no clear D gene. Germline values: CDR1 SQVTM, CDR2 ANQGSEA. The CDR3 spans 15 residues. Trimming left V 3 bases short and J 5 bases short, with 19 bases between. This chain's CDR3 is CSVDWTSSMDTEAFF. In nucleotides, the CDR3 is TGCAGCGTTGATTGGACCTCAAGTATGGATACTGAAGCTTTCTTT.

In its sample, this clonotype was seen many times. CDR3 region: CASSLRSYTF. CDR3 bases: TGTGCCAGCAGCCTCCGGAGCTACACCTTC. This rearrangement joins TRBV13 to TRBJ1-2; D is unclear. The V end lost 5 bases, the J end lost 9 bases, and 7 bases lay between the germline ends. In germline, CDR1 is PRHDT, CDR2 FYEKMQ (reference sequence). The CDR3 runs to 10 residues.

This clonotype was counted ten times or more. The V gene is TRBV24-1, the J gene TRBJ2-1; D possibly corresponds to TRBD1 (5 bases). The CDR3 covers 15 residues. Germline loops: CDR1 KGHDR, CDR2 SFDVKD. V lost 0 bases and J 4 bases, leaving 9 bases between the germline ends. CDR3 in amino acids: CATSDLKGHYNEQFF. CDR3 coding DNA: TGTGCCACCAGTGATTTGAAGGGGCATTACAATGAGCAGTTCTTC.

This clonotype was detected only a few times. The chain recombines TRBV9 with TRBJ2-1; 7 positions agree with TRBD2. The CDR3 spans 15 residues. Trimming took 1 base from V and 7 from J; bases not matched to a gene: 8. Germline CDR1 is SGDLS and CDR2 is YYNGEE. CDR3 amino acids: CASSVSGGKGNEQFF. In DNA, the CDR3 is TGTGCCAGCAGCGTATCCGGGGGGAAGGGGAATGAGCAGTTCTTC.